This T cell receptor beta chain appears in the sequencing data of a study of human T cells and chemical hapten exposure. The sample holds many counts of this clonotype. V gave up 0 bases and J gave up 2 bases; unmatched junction bases: 7. Germline V gene sequence: CDR1 MNHNY, CDR2 SVGAGI (reference sequence). There are 17 residues in the CDR3. Time point: pre-sensitization, week 0. This sample's treatment: therapeutic diphenylcyclopropenone sensitization with weekly scalp DPC. MiXCR, applied by TCRdb to the RACE reads, yields one record per CDR3 protein. Here the sample spans 300,000 to 450,000 distinct CDR3 sequences, around 5.5% being singletons.

Sequencing used whole blood, obtained in connection with sensitization to the hapten diphenylcyclopropenone (DPC). This TCR derives from a woman aged 18-29 years with alopecia areata. Some clones in this sample may be carry-over from other donors' samples. The chain couples TRBV6-6 to TRBJ2-3; 8 bases are a match to TRBD2. The CDR3 sequence: CASSYSGSGVVTDTQYF. In nucleotides, the CDR3 is TGTGCCAGCAGTTACTCGGGTAGCGGGGTTGTCACAGATACGCAGTATTTT.